Listed below are T cell receptor beta chains from one sample, sequenced in a study of blood T cells in healthy people across ages. TCRdb redid the calling of the 5' RACE reads with MiXCR, one entry per CDR3 protein. This sample has 850,000 to 1,000,000 distinct CDR3 sequences, with about 44% found just once. Sample: blood. The receptor set was obtained from a young man in good health. Each CDR3 is given with its conserved first and last residue. The D gene is left open where the match is weak. Size values are once, few and many counts, or a class for expanded clones, and some rows have none.

TRBV27	.	15	TRBJ2-3	TRBD1	TGTGCCAGCAGAGACGGACAGGGGGCCACAGATACGCAGTATTTT	CASRDGQGATDTQYF
TRBV25-1	.	15	TRBJ1-1	.	TGTGCCAGCAGTGACCTGCGGGGGACCAACACTGAAGCTTTCTTT	CASSDLRGTNTEAFF
TRBV4-3	.	17	TRBJ2-1	.	TGCGCCAGCAGCCAAGATACGGGGGCGGGCTCCTACAATGAGCAGTTCTTC	CASSQDTGAGSYNEQFF
TRBV5-8	.	20	TRBJ2-1	TRBD1	TGTGCCAGCAGTCAGGACAGGGGGCGCGAGAGTGGGCAACACTACAATGAGCAGTTCTTC	CASSQDRGRESGQHYNEQFF
TRBV10-3	.	16	TRBJ2-5	TRBD2	TGTGCCATCAGTGAGTCTCGGCCAGGGAGGGCAGAGACCCAGTACTTC	CAISESRPGRAETQYF
TRBV4-3	few	15	TRBJ1-2	TRBD1	TGCGCCAGCAGCCAAGAATTGGGACAGGGGGGAGGCTACACCTTC	CASSQELGQGGGYTF
TRBV10-3	.	17	TRBJ1-4	.	TGTGCCATCAGTGAGTCTCGGAGCTCCTCAACTAATGAAAAACTGTTTTTT	CAISESRSSSTNEKLFF
TRBV21-1	.	12	TRBJ2-4	.	TGTGCCAGCAGCAAAGGGGGAAACATTCAGTACTTC	CASSKGGNIQYF
TRBV3-1	.	15	TRBJ1-3	.	TGTGCCAGCAGCCAAGAAAGCCTCTCTGGAAACACCATATATTTT	CASSQESLSGNTIYF
TRBV29-1	.	14	TRBJ2-1	.	TGCAGCGTCTACGACGGGGGCCTATACAATGAGCAGTTCTTC	CSVYDGGLYNEQFF
TRBV6-5	.	14	TRBJ1-1	.	TGTGCCAGCAGTTACTCCGCGGGCGACACTGAAGCTTTCTTT	CASSYSAGDTEAFF